This record covers a single T cell receptor beta chain. Time point here: peripheral blood 6 weeks after treatment start. The data derive from a study of PD-L1 blockade in urothelial cancer. About the study: Analysis of the blood was performed 3 weeks (second dose) and 6 weeks after treatment start.

Sequencing was performed with immunoSEQ multiplex PCR; in TCRdb, only in-frame clones are kept and a portion is missing. The data contain 30,000 or so clones, 89% of them singletons. The CDR3 totals 12 residues. Germline V gene data show CDR1 as MGHRA and CDR2 as YSYEKL. Trimming pared 4 bases from V and 8 bases from J, leaving 11 bases between. The chain employs TRBV4-1 and TRBJ1-2; D unresolved. The receptor comes from an elderly man with urothelial cancer. The sequencing used PBMCs, collected around atezolizumab (anti-PD-L1) treatment. CDR3 protein: CASSRSSGGYTF. CDR3 bases: TGCGCCAGCAGCCGGAGCTCCGGGGGCTACACCTTC.